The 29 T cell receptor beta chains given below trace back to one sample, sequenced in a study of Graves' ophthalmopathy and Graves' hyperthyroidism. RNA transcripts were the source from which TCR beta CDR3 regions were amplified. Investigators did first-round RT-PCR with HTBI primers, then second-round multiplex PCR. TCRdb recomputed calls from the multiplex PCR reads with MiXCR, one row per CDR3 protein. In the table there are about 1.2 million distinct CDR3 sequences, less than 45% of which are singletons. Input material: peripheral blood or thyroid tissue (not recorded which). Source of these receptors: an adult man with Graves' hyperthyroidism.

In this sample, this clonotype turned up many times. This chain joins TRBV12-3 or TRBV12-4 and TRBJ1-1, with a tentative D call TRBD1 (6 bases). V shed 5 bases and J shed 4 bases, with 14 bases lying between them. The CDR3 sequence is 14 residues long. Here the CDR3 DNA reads TGTGCCAGCAGTCAACAGGGAGAGGGCACTGAAGCTTTCTTT. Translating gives CASSQQGEGTEAFF.

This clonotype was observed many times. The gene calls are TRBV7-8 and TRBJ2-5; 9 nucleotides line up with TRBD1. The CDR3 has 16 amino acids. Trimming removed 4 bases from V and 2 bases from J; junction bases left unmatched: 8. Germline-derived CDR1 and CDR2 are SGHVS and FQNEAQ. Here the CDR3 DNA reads TGTGCCAGCAGCTCGGGACAGGGTATGGAGCAAGAGACCCAGTACTTC. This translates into CASSSGQGMEQETQYF.

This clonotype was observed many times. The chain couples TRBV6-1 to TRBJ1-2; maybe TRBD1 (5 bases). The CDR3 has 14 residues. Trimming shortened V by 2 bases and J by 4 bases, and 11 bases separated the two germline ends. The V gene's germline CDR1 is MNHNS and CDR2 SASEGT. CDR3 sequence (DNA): TGTGCCAGCAGTGAAAGAGACAGTTTCTATGGCTACACCTTC. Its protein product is CASSERDSFYGYTF.

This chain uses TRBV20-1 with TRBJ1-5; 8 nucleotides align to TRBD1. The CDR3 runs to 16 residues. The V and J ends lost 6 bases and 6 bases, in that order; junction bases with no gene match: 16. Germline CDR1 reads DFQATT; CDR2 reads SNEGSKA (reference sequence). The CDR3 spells CSASETGAQVSQPQHF. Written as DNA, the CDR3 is TGCAGTGCCAGCGAGACAGGGGCGCAAGTATCTCAGCCCCAGCATTTT.

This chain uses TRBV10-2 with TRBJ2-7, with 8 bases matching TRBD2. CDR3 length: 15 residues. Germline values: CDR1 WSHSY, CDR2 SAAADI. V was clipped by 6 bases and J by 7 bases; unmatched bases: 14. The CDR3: CASSAEAGVAGEQYF. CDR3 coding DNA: TGCGCCAGCAGCGCCGAAGCGGGAGTAGCGGGAGAGCAGTACTTC.

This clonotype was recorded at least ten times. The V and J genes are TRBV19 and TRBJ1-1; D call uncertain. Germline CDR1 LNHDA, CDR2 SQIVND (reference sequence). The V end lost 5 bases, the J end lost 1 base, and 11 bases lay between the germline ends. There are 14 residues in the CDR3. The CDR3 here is CASSEGLWNTEAFF. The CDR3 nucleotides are TGTGCCAGTAGTGAAGGGTTGTGGAACACTGAAGCTTTCTTT.

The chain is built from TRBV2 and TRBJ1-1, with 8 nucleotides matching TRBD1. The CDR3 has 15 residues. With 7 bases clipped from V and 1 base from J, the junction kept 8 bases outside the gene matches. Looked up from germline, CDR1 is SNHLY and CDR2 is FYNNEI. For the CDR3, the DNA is TGTGCCAGCAAACACAGGGGGAGGGGGAACACTGAAGCTTTCTTT. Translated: CASKHRGRGNTEAFF.

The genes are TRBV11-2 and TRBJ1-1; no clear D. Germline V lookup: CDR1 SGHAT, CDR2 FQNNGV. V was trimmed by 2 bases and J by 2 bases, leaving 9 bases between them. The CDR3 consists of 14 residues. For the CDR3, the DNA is TGTGCCAGCAGCTTATTCACGGCAAACACTGAAGCTTTCTTT. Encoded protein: CASSLFTANTEAFF.

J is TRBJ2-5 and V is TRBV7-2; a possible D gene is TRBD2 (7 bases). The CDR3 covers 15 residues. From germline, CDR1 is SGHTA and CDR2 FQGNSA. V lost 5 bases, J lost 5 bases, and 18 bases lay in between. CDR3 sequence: CASSRRGGPGETQYF. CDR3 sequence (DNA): TGTGCCAGCAGCCGTAGGGGGGGGCCCGGGGAGACCCAGTACTTC.

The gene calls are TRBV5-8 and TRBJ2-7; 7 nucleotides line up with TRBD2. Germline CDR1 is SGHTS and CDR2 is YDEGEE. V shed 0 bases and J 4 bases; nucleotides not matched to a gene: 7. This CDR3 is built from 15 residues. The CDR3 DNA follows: TGTGCCAGCAGCTTGGCCTTGCGGGAGACGTACGAGCAGTACTTC. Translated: CASSLALRETYEQYF.

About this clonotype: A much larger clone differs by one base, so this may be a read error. CDR3 DNA sequence: TGCAGTGCCCCCGGCAGGGAGGCGAACACTGAAGCTTTCTTT. It specifies CSAPGREANTEAFF. The V call is TRBV29-1, the J call TRBJ1-1; D is possibly TRBD1 (5 bases). This CDR3 contains 14 residues. The germline V gene encodes CDR1 SQVTM and CDR2 ANQGSEA. Together with reference TRBV29-1 and TRBJ1-1, the CDR3 gives the full variable domain: SAVISQKPSRDICQRGTSLTIQCQVDSQVTMMFWYRQQPGQSLTLIATANQGSEATYESGFVIDKFPISRPNLTFSTLTVSNMSPEDSSIYLCSAPGREANTEAFFGQGTRLTVV.

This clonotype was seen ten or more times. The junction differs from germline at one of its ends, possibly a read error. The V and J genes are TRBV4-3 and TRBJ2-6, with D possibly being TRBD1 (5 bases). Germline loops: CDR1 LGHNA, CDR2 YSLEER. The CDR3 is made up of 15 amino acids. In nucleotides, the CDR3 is TGCGCCAGCAGCCAGTTAGATACTGGGGCCAACGTCCTGACCTTC. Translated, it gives CASSQLDTGANVLTF.

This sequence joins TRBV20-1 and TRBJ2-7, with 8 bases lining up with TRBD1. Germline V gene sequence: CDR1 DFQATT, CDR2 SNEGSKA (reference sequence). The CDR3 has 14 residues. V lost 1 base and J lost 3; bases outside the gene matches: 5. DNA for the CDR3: TGCAGTGCTAGAGTTCGGGGACAGGACTACGAGCAGTACTTC. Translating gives CSARVRGQDYEQYF.

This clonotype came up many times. The CDR3 reads CASSFQGFSEAFF. In nucleotides, the CDR3 is TGCGCCAGCAGCTTTCAGGGGTTTTCTGAAGCTTTCTTT. J is TRBJ1-1 and V is TRBV5-1, with a possible D match to TRBD1 (6 bases). This CDR3 region has 13 residues. With 2 bases removed from V and 6 bases from J, the gap between germline ends came to 11 bases. Germline assignment: CDR1 SGHRS and CDR2 YFSETQ.

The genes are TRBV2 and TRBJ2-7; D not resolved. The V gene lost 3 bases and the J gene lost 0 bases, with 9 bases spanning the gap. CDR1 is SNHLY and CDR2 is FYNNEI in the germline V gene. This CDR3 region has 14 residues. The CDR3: CASSERHLSYEQYF. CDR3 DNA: TGTGCCAGCAGTGAGCGTCATCTCTCCTACGAGCAGTACTTC.

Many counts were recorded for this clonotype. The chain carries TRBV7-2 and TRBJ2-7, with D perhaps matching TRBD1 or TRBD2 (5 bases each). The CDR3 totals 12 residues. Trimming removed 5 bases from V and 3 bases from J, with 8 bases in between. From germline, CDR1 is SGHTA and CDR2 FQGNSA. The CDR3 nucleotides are TGTGCCAGCAGCCGGGACGGCTACGAGCAGTACTTC. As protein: CASSRDGYEQYF.

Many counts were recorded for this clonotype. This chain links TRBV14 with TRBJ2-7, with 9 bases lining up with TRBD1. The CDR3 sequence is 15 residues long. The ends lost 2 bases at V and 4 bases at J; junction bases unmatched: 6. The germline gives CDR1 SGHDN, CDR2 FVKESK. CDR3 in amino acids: CASSQPGTGRYEQYF. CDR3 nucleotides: TGTGCCAGCAGCCAACCCGGGACAGGGCGATACGAGCAGTACTTC.

The CDR3 sequence is CASSAGVDPRTGANVLTF. The DNA for the CDR3 is TGTGCCAGCAGCGCGGGCGTCGACCCCCGGACCGGGGCCAACGTCCTGACTTTC. The rearrangement links TRBV9 to TRBJ2-6; D is unresolved. V was cut by 3 bases and J by 4 bases, with 20 bases left in between. The germline CDR1 and CDR2 sequences are SGDLS and YYNGEE. The CDR3 has 18 residues.

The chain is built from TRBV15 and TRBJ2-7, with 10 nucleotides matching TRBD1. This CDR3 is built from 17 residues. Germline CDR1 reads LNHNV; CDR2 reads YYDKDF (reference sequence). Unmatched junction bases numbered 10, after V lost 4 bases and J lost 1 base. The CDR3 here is CATSKERTGGLSYEQYF. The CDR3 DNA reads TGTGCCACCAGCAAAGAGAGGACAGGGGGACTATCCTACGAGCAGTACTTC.

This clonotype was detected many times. In DNA form, the CDR3 reads TGTGCCAGCAGTGTAACTAGCGGCTACGAGCAGTACTTC. Translated, it gives CASSVTSGYEQYF. This chain connects TRBV6-5 to TRBJ2-7; TRBD2 aligns across 8 bases. The germline V gene encodes CDR1 MNHEY and CDR2 SVGAGI. With 5 bases clipped from V and 3 bases from J, the junction kept 3 bases outside the gene matches. This CDR3 spans 13 amino acids.

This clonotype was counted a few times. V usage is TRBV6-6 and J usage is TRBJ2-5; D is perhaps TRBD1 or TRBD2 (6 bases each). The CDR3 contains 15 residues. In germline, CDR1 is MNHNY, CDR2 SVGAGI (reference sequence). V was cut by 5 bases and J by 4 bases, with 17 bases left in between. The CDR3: CASSVQWGAGETQYF. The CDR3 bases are TGTGCCAGCAGTGTCCAGTGGGGGGCCGGAGAGACCCAGTACTTC.

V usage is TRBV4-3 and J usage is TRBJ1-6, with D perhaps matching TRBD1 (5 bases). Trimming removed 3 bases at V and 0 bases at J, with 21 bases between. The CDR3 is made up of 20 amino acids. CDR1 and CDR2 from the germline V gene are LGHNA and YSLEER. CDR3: CASSQGGAGRDSSYNSPLHF. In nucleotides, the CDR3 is TGCGCCAGCAGCCAGGGGGGAGCGGGCCGGGATAGCTCCTATAATTCACCCCTCCACTTT.

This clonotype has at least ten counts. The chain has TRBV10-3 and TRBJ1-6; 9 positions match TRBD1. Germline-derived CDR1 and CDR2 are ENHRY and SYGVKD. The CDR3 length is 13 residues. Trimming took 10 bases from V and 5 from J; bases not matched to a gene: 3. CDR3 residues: CATRDRDNSPLHF. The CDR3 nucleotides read TGTGCCACCCGGGACAGGGATAATTCACCCCTCCACTTT.

CDR3 nucleotide sequence: TGCAGCTTAGCCGGGACAGGGTCGGAAAAACTGTTTTTT. Amino acids: CSLAGTGSEKLFF. This chain links TRBV29-1 with TRBJ1-4, with 9 bases identical to TRBD1. The CDR3 consists of 13 residues. V lost 8 bases, J lost 8 bases, and 9 bases stayed unmatched. CDR1 is SQVTM, CDR2 ANQGSEA, per germline.

The CDR3 nucleotides are TGTGCCAGCGGATCACGTTTGGCCCTAAGGGGGACAAGAGACCAGGCCCAGTACTTC. It yields the protein CASGSRLALRGTRDQAQYF. The chain recombines TRBV12-3 or TRBV12-4 with TRBJ2-5; a weak D match, TRBD1 (6 bases). The length of the CDR3 is 19 residues. V was shortened by 8 bases and J by 9 bases, with 37 bases between the two germline ends.

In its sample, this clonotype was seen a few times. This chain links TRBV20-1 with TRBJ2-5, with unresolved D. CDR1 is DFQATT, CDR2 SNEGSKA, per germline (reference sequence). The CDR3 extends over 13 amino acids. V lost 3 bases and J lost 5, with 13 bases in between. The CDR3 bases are TGCAGTGCTAGCCATGCCCAGAGGGAGACCCAGTACTTC. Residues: CSASHAQRETQYF.

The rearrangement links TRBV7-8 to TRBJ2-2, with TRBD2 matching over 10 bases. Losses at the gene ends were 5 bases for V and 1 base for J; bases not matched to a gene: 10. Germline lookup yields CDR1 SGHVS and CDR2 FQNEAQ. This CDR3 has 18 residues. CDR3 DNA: TGTGCCAGCAGCGCGGCTGGGGCTAGCGGGGGGAACACCGGGGAGCTGTTTTTT. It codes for CASSAAGASGGNTGELFF.

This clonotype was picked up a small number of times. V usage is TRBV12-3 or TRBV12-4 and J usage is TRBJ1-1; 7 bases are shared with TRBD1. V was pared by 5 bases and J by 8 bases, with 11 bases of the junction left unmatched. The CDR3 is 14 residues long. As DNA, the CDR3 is TGTGCCAGCAGTCCACAGGGGATTTTAGGGGAAGCTTTCTTT. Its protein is CASSPQGILGEAFF.

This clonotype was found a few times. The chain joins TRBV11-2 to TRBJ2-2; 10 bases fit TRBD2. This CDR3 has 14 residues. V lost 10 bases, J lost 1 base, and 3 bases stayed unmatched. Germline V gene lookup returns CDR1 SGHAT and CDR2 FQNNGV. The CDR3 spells CATASGGNTGELFF. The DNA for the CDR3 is TGTGCCACCGCTAGCGGGGGGAACACCGGGGAGCTGTTTTTT.